The entry below describes one T cell receptor beta chain. Its antigen is unknown. The data were taken from a study of T cells in Graves' hyperthyroidism and ophthalmopathy. Study-wide findings and caveats: Ophthalmopathy was identified by the model a median about six months ahead of onset.

RNA transcripts provided the source from which TCR beta CDR3 regions were amplified. An initial round of RT-PCR targeting the TCR CDR3 relied on the HTBI primer set. TCRdb re-derived calls from the multiplex PCR reads in MiXCR, one entry per CDR3 protein. The sample consists of 500,000 to 750,000 distinct CDR3 sequences, 46% of them appearing once. Trimming took 4 bases from V and 3 from J; bases not matched to a gene: 6. CDR3 length: 16 amino acids. Looked up from germline, CDR1 is SGHDT and CDR2 is YYEEEE. Stable disease denoted Graves' hyperthyroidism without ophthalmopathy progression within 18 months. Hyperthyroidism in the patients, aged 18 to 65, was newly diagnosed and under 2 months in duration. Clinical symptoms, serum thyroxine, TRAb, thyroid ultrasound and orbital computed tomography informed diagnoses.

The sample comprised peripheral blood or thyroid tissue (not recorded which). The source of this sequence is a woman aged 18-30 years with Graves' hyperthyroidism. The chain is built from TRBV5-6 and TRBJ2-1; 11 bases line up with TRBD2. CDR3 DNA sequence: TGTGCCAGCAGCCGTAAGGGACTAGCGGACTACAATGAGCAGTTCTTC. This encodes CASSRKGLADYNEQFF.